A selection of T cell receptor beta chains follows, all from one sample in a study of cytomegalovirus exposure and HLA in healthy donors. The repertoire was sequenced with immunoSEQ multiplex PCR; TCRdb's copy has only in-frame clones and lacks some. The sample has 95,000 to 100,000 clones, more than 70% seen once; the top ten hold less than 8.5%. Sequencing input: PBMCs. The receptor source for this set is a female donor in good health and CMV-seronegative. CDR3s include the opening cysteine and the closing phenylalanine or tryptophan.

v_gene,j_gene,CDR3aa
TRBV14,TRBJ1-5,CASSQTGGQPQHF
TRBV9,TRBJ1-3,CASSTNRDRASGNTIYF
TRBV6-1,TRBJ2-1,CASSEFSPLPFF
TRBV11-2,TRBJ1-1,CASSSPGQIARTEAFF
TRBV7-9,TRBJ1-1,CASSLKWDSPGWDTEAFF
TRBV16,TRBJ2-1,CASSQRTAFSEQFF
TRBV27,NA,CASSFHRGYEQYF
TRBV19,TRBJ2-7,CASSKKIQGGNYEQYF
TRBV5-4,TRBJ1-3,CASSRGQWGNTIYF
TRBV27,TRBJ2-1,CASSFPQGGYNEQFF
TRBV11-2,TRBJ2-5,CASSPRRPSGGSLQETQYF
TRBV5-4,TRBJ2-1,CASSSQVPSSYNEQFF
TRBV10-3,TRBJ1-2,CAISETDRNYGYTF
TRBV9,TRBJ1-1,CASSVESVTEAFF
TRBV5-1,TRBJ2-5,CASSERGETQYF
TRBV18,TRBJ2-3,CASSLMTSGRGTDTQYF
TRBV5-1,TRBJ1-1,CASSSGGGVSEAFF
TRBV19,TRBJ2-2,CASSSGGGELFF
TRBV2,TRBJ2-1,CASGGGNYYNEQFF
TRBV28,TRBJ2-1,CASSLRLGRPLLSGRANDEQFF
TRBV6-5,TRBJ1-5,CATQLVRGGQPQHF
TRBV2,TRBJ2-2,CASSLDTGELFF
TRBV4-1,TRBJ2-5,CASSQTRGETQYF
TRBV10-1,TRBJ1-1,CASSEALKSRPFF
TRBV4-2,TRBJ1-3,CASSQGTGLGDTIYF
TRBV14,TRBJ1-4,CASSQDAYLGGRALFF
TRBV4-1,TRBJ1-1,CASSQVILTANTEAFF
TRBV4-1,TRBJ1-2,CASSQQRDRAVGYTF
TRBV5-1,TRBJ1-1,CASSFSGTGGSNTEAFF
TRBV7-2,TRBJ1-6,CASSLADRGNSPLHF
TRBV18,TRBJ2-1,CASSPRVQRDEQFF
TRBV11-2,TRBJ2-7,CASRPLARGRSYYEQYF
TRBV5-4,TRBJ1-1,CASSFFNSDTEAFF
TRBV18,TRBJ2-7,CASSPVQVIPEQYF
TRBV7-2,TRBJ1-2,CASSSSGGNYGYTF